This T cell receptor beta chain comes out of a study of a mutant IDH1 vaccine in newly diagnosed glioma. About the research overall: Administration of eight vaccinations to patients took place in weeks 1, 3, 5, 7, 11, 15, 19, 23. Study-wide findings and caveats: Top peripheral T cell clonotype shifts appeared unrelated to pseudoprogression.

The protocol was immunoSEQ multiplex PCR, while the TCRdb copy is restricted to in-frame clones and leaves out a portion. Counted here are 20,000 to 25,000 clones, approximately 78% occurring once; the ten biggest clones make up 13%. The length of the CDR3 is 17 residues. Per germline, CDR1 MDHEN and CDR2 SYDVKM. V lost 5 bases to trimming and J lost 3 bases; unmatched junction nucleotides: 11. This clone has only a few counts. What it binds is unknown. As to time point: week 23, last vaccination. Topical imiquimod was applied with each vaccine dose, which held 300 ug of mutant IDH1 20-mer peptide. The sequencing here drew on PBMCs, taken from a glioma patient whose treatment included an IDH1 peptide vaccine. The chain joins TRBV28 to TRBJ2-2, with 8 bases lining up with TRBD1. This clonotype was obtained from a man aged 25 to 45 with glioma. As DNA, the CDR3 is TGTGCCAGCAGTGAACTCTCCGACAGGGGATACACCGGGGAGCTGTTTTTT. Its protein product is CASSELSDRGYTGELFF.